This T cell receptor (beta chain) was found in a study of CD8 T cells in ankylosing spondylitis. Whole-study results and caveats: Ankylosing spondylitis blood appeared to carry a characteristic TCR beta motif of 7 or 8 highly homologous variants. Significant enrichment of disease-linked clones was reportedly seen in matched ankylosing spondylitis synovial fluid.

There are many counts of this clonotype. No antigen is known for it. TCRdb itself ran the 5' RACE reads through MiXCR, one entry per CDR3 protein. The repertoire consists of approximately 260,000 distinct CDR3 sequences, with around 9.2% occurring once and the leading ten covering about 6.8%. The germline V gene encodes CDR1 SGHTA and CDR2 FQGNSA. There are 16 residues in the CDR3. Trimming removed 5 bases from V and 0 bases from J, with 15 bases in between. Sequenced material: blood, either unsorted or a sorted T cell fraction (not recorded which). V and J are TRBV7-2 and TRBJ2-3; weak D call: TRBD1 (5 bases). This TCR derives from a male donor with ankylosing spondylitis or in good health (not recorded which). The CDR3 nucleotides read TGTGCCAGCAGCCCACAGGTCCTTCGAAGCACAGATACGCAGTATTTT. This codes for CASSPQVLRSTDTQYF. Full variable domain (rest looked up from reference TRBV7-2 and TRBJ2-3): GAGVSQSPSNKVTEKGKDVELRCDPISGHTALYWYRQSLGQGLEFLIYFQGNSAPDKSGLPSDRFSAERTGGSVSTLTIQRTQQEDSAVYLCASSPQVLRSTDTQYFGPGTRLTVL.